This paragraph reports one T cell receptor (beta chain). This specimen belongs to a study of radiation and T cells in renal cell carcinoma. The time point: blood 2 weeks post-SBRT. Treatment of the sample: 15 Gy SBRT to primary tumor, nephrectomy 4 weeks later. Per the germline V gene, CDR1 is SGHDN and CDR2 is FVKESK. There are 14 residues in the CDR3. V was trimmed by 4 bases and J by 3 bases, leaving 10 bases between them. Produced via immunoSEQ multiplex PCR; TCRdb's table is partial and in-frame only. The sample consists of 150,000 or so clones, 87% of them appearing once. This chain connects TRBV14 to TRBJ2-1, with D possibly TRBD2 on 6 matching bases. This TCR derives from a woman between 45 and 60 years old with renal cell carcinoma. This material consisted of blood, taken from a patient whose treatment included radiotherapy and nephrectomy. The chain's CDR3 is CASSPWRDYNEQFF. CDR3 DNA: TGTGCCAGCAGCCCCTGGCGGGACTACAATGAGCAGTTCTTC.